This T cell receptor (beta chain) derives from a study of blood T cell repertoires in COVID-19. In the study overall: COVID-19 samples from acute and convalescent phases originated in the United States, Italy and Spain. Sources were T cells, B-cell-depleted T cells, or PBMCs; the material itself was cDNA or gDNA.

Per the original methods: Reference gene primer amplification gave estimated nucleated cell counts. TCRdb keeps only in-frame clones here, not all; method: immunoSEQ multiplex PCR. That table supplies the V and J calls and clone size; D and trimming were determined from the DNA. The sample lists more than 150,000 clones, over 75% occurring once. Germline V lookup: CDR1 KGHSH, CDR2 LQKENI. The CDR3 contains 16 residues. V lost 1 base to trimming and J lost 2 bases; unmatched junction nucleotides: 6. The rearrangement joins TRBV18 to TRBJ2-3; 7 bases match TRBD2. Sequenced input: peripheral blood. This TCR came from a man between 65 and 85 years old who had recovered from COVID-19. This CDR3 reads CASSPLSSGLTDTQYF. The CDR3 DNA reads as TGTGCCAGCTCACCACTGTCTAGCGGTCTCACAGATACGCAGTATTTT.